Judged by abundance, the clone carrying this T cell receptor beta chain is medium-sized. What it recognizes is unknown. This specimen belongs to a study of T and B cells in COVID-19 patients. Findings and limits, study-wide: At recovery TRB diversity and richness exceeded healthy donors, after highly clonal active COVID-19 repertoires. CD4+, regulatory T cell, CD8+ and sorted SARS-CoV-2-responsive or tetramer+ T cells were not yet sequenced.

TRB was amplified from about 250-500 ng of blood genomic DNA. BIOMED2 TRB-A/B primer pools were used in multiplex TRB PCR. Via MiXCR, TCRdb re-called the multiplex PCR reads, giving one row per CDR3 protein. This sample has some 2,800 distinct CDR3 sequences; roughly 23% occur once, and the top ten carry 15% to 20%. The CDR3 consists of 15 residues. V was pared by 0 bases and J by 7 bases, with 15 bases between. Germline CDR1 and CDR2: MNHEY and SVGAGI. Sequencing input: blood. The receptor was derived from a human donor with active COVID-19. The chain combines TRBV6-5 with TRBJ1-1; no clear D. In DNA form, the CDR3 reads TGTGCCAGCAGTTACTCGACGGGTATCGACGATGAAGCTTTCTTT. It is translated as CASSYSTGIDDEAFF.